This TCR beta chain is from a study of blood T cell repertoires in COVID-19. J lost 9 bases, V lost 3 bases, and 5 bases had no gene match. Germline V lookup: CDR1 SEHNR, CDR2 FQNEAQ (reference sequence). This CDR3 spans 13 amino acids. Authors' methods: Cell counts per sample came from amplifying reference gene primers. This table comes from immunoSEQ multiplex PCR, and its TCRdb copy is limited to in-frame clones, with some not included. V and J calls and clone size follow that table, whereas D and trimming were derived from the DNA. This sample carries roughly 160,000 clones, about 80% of them seen once, and the ten largest clones take around 2.1%.

V usage is TRBV7-9 and J usage is TRBJ2-1; 7 nucleotides align to TRBD2. The sequence was obtained from a woman of 80 years or more with acute or convalescent COVID-19. The sequencing sample was made of peripheral blood. CDR3 sequence reads: CASSLFGEGEQFF. DNA of the CDR3: TGTGCCAGCAGCTTGTTTGGGGAGGGTGAGCAGTTCTTC.